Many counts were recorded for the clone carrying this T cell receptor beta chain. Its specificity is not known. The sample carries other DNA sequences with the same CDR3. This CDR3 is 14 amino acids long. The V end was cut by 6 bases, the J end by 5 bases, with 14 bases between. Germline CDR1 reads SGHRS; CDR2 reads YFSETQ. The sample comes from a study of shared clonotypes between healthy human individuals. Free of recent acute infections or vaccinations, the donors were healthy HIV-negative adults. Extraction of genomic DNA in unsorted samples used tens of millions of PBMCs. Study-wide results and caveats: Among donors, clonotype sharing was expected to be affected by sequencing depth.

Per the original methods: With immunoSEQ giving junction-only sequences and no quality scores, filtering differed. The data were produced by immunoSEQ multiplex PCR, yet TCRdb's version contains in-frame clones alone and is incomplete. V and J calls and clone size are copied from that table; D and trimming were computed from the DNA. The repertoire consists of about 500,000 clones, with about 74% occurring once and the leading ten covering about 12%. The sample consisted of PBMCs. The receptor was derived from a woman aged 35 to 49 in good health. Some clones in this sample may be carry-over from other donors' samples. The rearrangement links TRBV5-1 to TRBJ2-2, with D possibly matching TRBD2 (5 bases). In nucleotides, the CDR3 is TGCGCCAGCATGTCGGACGGCGGGACCGGGGAGCTGTTTTTT. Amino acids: CASMSDGGTGELFF.